Presented here are 18 T cell receptor beta chains from one specimen sequenced in a study of blood T cells in healthy people across ages. PCR was performed a second time for about 6 to 12 cycles using a sample-barcoded 5' primer and a J-beta primer mix. TCRdb processed the 5' RACE reads anew with MiXCR; each CDR3 protein has one entry. The table lists fewer than 2,000,000 distinct CDR3 sequences, approximately 40% of them singletons, with roughly 23% in the top ten. The source material was blood. Receptors were obtained from a human donor in good health.

The chain couples TRBV18 to TRBJ2-3; 7 nucleotides align to TRBD1. Germline loops: CDR1 KGHSH, CDR2 LQKENI. The CDR3 sequence is 13 residues long. J gave up 2 bases and V 7 bases, and 3 bases lay outside the gene matches. This CDR3 is CASLGQYTDTQYF. In nucleotides, the CDR3 is TGTGCCAGCTTGGGACAGTACACAGATACGCAGTATTTT.

This clonotype was seen a handful of times. This rearrangement joins TRBV7-8 to TRBJ2-3; the D gene is possibly TRBD2 (6 bases). CDR3 size: 15 residues. Germline CDR1 is SGHVS and CDR2 is FQNEAQ. V gave up 6 bases and J gave up 1 base, with 14 bases separating them. The CDR3 spells CASRGTGDRTDTQYF. DNA for the CDR3: TGTGCCAGCAGGGGAACGGGGGATCGCACAGATACGCAGTATTTT.

The chain has TRBV5-5 and TRBJ2-7; D unresolved. CDR3 length: 15 residues. V lost 3 bases, J lost 2 bases, and 15 bases lay in between. Germline CDR1 and CDR2: SGHKS and YYEKEE (reference sequence). The CDR3 reads CASSSGPTNAYEQYF. The CDR3 region has the DNA TGTGCCAGCAGCTCGGGCCCCACCAACGCCTACGAGCAGTACTTC.

The chain couples TRBV28 to TRBJ2-7, with TRBD2 matching 14 bases. V shed 2 bases, J shed 3 bases, and the junction held 9 bases outside the gene matches. Germline V gene lookup returns CDR1 MDHEN and CDR2 SYDVKM. The CDR3 runs to 18 residues. In nucleotides, the CDR3 is TGTGCCAGCAGTTTACCCGGACTAGCGGGGGGCCACATCTACGAGCAGTACTTC. Residues: CASSLPGLAGGHIYEQYF.

This chain uses TRBV6-5 with TRBJ2-3, with D perhaps being TRBD1 or TRBD2 (5 bases each). Germline CDR1 is MNHEY and CDR2 is SVGAGI. The CDR3 spans 19 residues. V was pared by 2 bases and J by 0 bases, with 21 bases between. CDR3 nucleotides: TGTGCCAGCAGTTACCCCCTTTCGAGGGGAACCACTAGCACAGATACGCAGTATTTT. As protein: CASSYPLSRGTTSTDTQYF.

The chain links TRBV11-3 to TRBJ2-5; no clear D gene. The CDR3 covers 14 residues. Germline lookup yields CDR1 SGHNT and CDR2 YENEEA. Trimming pared 3 bases from V and 0 bases from J, leaving 8 bases between. Written as DNA, the CDR3 is TGTGCCAGCAGCTTTGGAAGCAACCAAGAGACCCAGTACTTC. Protein sequence: CASSFGSNQETQYF.

This clonotype was seen more than once but under ten times. V usage is TRBV4-3 and J usage is TRBJ2-1, with 11 bases lining up with TRBD2. The trim removed 1 base at V and 8 bases at J, leaving 4 bases unmatched. Germline CDR1 and CDR2: LGHNA and YSLEER. The CDR3 is 15 residues long. The DNA of the CDR3 is TGCGCCAGCAGCCAAGTAGCGGGGGGGCAGGATGAGCAGTTCTTC. This translates into CASSQVAGGQDEQFF.

This clonotype was seen many times. V usage is TRBV7-2 and J usage is TRBJ2-1; D is ambiguous. V was clipped by 4 bases and J by 0 bases, with 4 bases between them. CDR1 is SGHTA and CDR2 is FQGNSA in the germline V gene. There are 13 residues in the CDR3. The CDR3 DNA sequence: TGTGCCAGCAGCTGGGGCTCCTACAATGAGCAGTTCTTC. It encodes CASSWGSYNEQFF.

This clonotype was recorded a few times. V and J are TRBV24-1 and TRBJ2-1; no firm D call. The CDR3 is 15 amino acids. Germline V gene lookup returns CDR1 KGHDR and CDR2 SFDVKD. Trimming took 3 bases from V and 1 from J, leaving 9 bases between them. DNA for the CDR3: TGTGCCACCAGTGATAGGGCAGTATCCTACAATGAGCAGTTCTTC. Translated, it gives CATSDRAVSYNEQFF.

This clonotype has a handful of counts. The gene calls are TRBV20-1 and TRBJ2-7, with D tentatively TRBD2 (6 bases). The CDR3 is 15 residues long. Germline loops: CDR1 DFQATT, CDR2 SNEGSKA (reference sequence). With 6 bases removed from V and 1 base from J, the gap between germline ends came to 19 bases. This CDR3 is CSATPHAGTSYEQYF. CDR3 sequence (DNA): TGCAGTGCCACTCCTCACGCGGGGACGTCCTACGAGCAGTACTTC.

This clonotype was found a few times. The V gene is TRBV4-2, the J gene TRBJ2-3; TRBD2 might be the D (6 bases). The V end lost 6 bases, the J end lost 2 bases, and 18 bases lay between the germline ends. The CDR3 has 16 amino acids. Germline V gene data show CDR1 as LGHNA and CDR2 as YNFKEQ. CDR3 nucleotides: TGTGCCAGCAGTCAGAGCCCGCGGGATACCACAGATACGCAGTATTTT. Encoded protein: CASSQSPRDTTDTQYF.

The V call is TRBV12-3 or TRBV12-4, the J call TRBJ1-5; D is unclear. Trimming pared 3 bases from V and 2 bases from J, leaving 14 bases between. This CDR3 has 16 amino acids. CDR3 residues: CASSLSGEGGNQPQHF. Written as DNA, the CDR3 is TGTGCCAGCAGTTTGTCGGGCGAGGGTGGCAATCAGCCCCAGCATTTT.

The rearrangement uses TRBV27 and TRBJ2-7; D is undetermined. This CDR3 spans 17 amino acids. Trimming removed 2 bases at V and 4 bases at J, with 21 bases between. Germline CDR1 is MNHEY and CDR2 is SMNVEV (reference sequence). The CDR3 reads CASSLLGPHHLPYEQYF. In nucleotides, the CDR3 is TGTGCCAGCAGTTTACTAGGTCCTCACCACTTACCTTACGAGCAGTACTTC.

In its sample, this clonotype was seen a few times. The chain couples TRBV5-6 to TRBJ1-2; D might be TRBD1 (5 bases). Trimming removed 3 bases from V and 4 bases from J, with 13 bases in between. This CDR3 has 14 amino acids. Germline CDR1 is SGHDT and CDR2 is YYEEEE. CDR3: CASSSPTAFYGYTF. CDR3 nucleotides: TGTGCCAGCAGCTCTCCGACAGCCTTCTATGGCTACACCTTC.

This sequence joins TRBV18 and TRBJ2-5; weak D call: TRBD2 (5 bases). V was clipped by 3 bases and J by 4 bases, with 12 bases between them. The germline gives CDR1 KGHSH, CDR2 LQKENI. The CDR3 has 14 residues. CDR3 in amino acids: CASSPGATGETQYF. CDR3 sequence (DNA): TGTGCCAGCTCACCGGGAGCCACCGGAGAGACCCAGTACTTC.

V gene TRBV12-3 or TRBV12-4 combines with J gene TRBJ1-5; 7 nucleotides align to TRBD1. Trimming cost V 5 bases and J 5 bases; bases outside gene matches: 6. The CDR3 has 14 amino acids. DNA of the CDR3: TGTGCCAGCAGTCAAGACAGGGAGGATCAGCCCCAGCATTTT. Translation gives CASSQDREDQPQHF.

The rearrangement links TRBV20-1 to TRBJ2-4; TRBD2 aligns across 9 bases. The J call is doubtful: the DNA matches TRBJ2-7 better. Germline assignment: CDR1 DFQATT and CDR2 SNEGSKA (reference sequence). This CDR3 spans 15 amino acids. CDR3 region: CSARESSGADYEQYF. CDR3 in DNA: TGCAGTGCTAGAGAGTCTAGCGGGGCTGATTACGAGCAGTACTTC.

V usage is TRBV4-1 and J usage is TRBJ1-2; no firm D call. Germline V gives CDR1 MGHRA, CDR2 YSYEKL. Trimming removed 0 bases at V and 4 bases at J, with 15 bases between. The CDR3 contains 16 residues. DNA of the CDR3: TGCGCCAGCAGCCAAGAATCCCACACCAAAAGCTATGGCTACACCTTC. Its translation: CASSQESHTKSYGYTF.